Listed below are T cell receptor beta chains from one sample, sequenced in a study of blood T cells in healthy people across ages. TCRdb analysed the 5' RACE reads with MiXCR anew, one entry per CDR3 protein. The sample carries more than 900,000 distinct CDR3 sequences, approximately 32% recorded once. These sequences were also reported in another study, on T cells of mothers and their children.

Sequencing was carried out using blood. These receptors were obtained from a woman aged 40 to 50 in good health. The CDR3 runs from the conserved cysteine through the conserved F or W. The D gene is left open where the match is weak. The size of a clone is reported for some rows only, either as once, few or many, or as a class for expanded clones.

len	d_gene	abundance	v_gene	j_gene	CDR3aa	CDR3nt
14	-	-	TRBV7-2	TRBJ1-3	CASSLQHSGNTIYF	TGTGCCAGCAGCTTACAGCACTCTGGAAACACCATATATTTT
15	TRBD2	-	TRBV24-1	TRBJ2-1	CATSDKRETRSEQFF	TGTGCCACCAGTGATAAGCGGGAAACTCGCAGTGAGCAGTTCTTC
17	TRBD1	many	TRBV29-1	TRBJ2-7	CSVEIRDRGGWSYDQYF	TGCAGCGTTGAAATCCGGGACAGGGGGGGATGGTCCTACGACCAGTACTTC
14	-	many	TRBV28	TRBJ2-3	CAIMGARDTDTQYF	TGTGCCATTATGGGGGCCCGAGACACAGATACGCAGTATTTT
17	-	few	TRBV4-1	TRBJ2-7	CASSQALSNPPYYEQYF	TGCGCCAGCAGCCAAGCGTTGTCTAATCCACCCTACTACGAGCAGTACTTC
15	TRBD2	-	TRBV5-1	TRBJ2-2	CASASGGGATGELFF	TGCGCCAGCGCCTCGGGAGGGGGGGCCACCGGGGAGCTGTTTTTT
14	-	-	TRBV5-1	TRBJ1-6	CASSPARENSPLHF	TGCGCCAGCAGCCCGGCCCGGGAAAATTCACCCCTCCACTTT
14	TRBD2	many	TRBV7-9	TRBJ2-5	CASSFRSGRETQYF	TGTGCCAGCAGCTTCAGGAGCGGGAGAGAGACCCAGTACTTC
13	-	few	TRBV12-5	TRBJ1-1	CASGAGGSTEAFF	TGTGCTAGTGGTGCCGGGGGATCCACTGAAGCTTTCTTT
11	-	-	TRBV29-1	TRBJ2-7	CSGGTGYEQYF	TGCAGCGGTGGGACCGGCTACGAGCAGTACTTC
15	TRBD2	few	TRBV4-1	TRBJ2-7	CASSQEETSGYEQYF	TGCGCCAGCAGCCAAGAGGAGACTAGCGGCTACGAGCAGTACTTC
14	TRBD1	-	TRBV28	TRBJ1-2	CASSTDRGLYGYTF	TGTGCCAGCAGTACCGACAGGGGACTGTATGGCTACACCTTC
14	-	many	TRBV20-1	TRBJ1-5	CSAGDSNSNQPQHF	TGCAGTGCTGGGGACTCTAATAGCAATCAGCCCCAGCATTTT
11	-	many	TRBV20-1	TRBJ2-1	CSRGSYNEQFF	TGCAGTCGGGGCTCCTACAATGAGCAGTTCTTC
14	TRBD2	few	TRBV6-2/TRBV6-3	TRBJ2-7	CASSWTSGAYEQYF	TGTGCCAGCAGTTGGACTAGCGGGGCGTACGAGCAGTACTTC
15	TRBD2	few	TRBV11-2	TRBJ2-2	CASSSGLAGAGELFF	TGTGCCAGCAGCTCGGGACTAGCGGGGGCCGGGGAGCTGTTTTTT
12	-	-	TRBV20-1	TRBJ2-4	CSAREVSNIQYF	TGCAGTGCTAGAGAAGTTTCAAACATTCAGTACTTC
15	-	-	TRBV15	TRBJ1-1	CATSGGGPEGTEAFF	TGTGCCACCAGCGGAGGAGGGCCGGAGGGCACTGAAGCTTTCTTT
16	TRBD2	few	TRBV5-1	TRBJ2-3	CASSLGTSEGTDTQYF	TGCGCCAGCAGCTTAGGGACTAGCGAAGGCACAGATACGCAGTATTTT
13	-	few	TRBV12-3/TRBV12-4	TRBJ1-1	CASSTRQDREAFF	TGTGCCAGCAGTACCCGACAGGACCGAGAAGCTTTCTTT
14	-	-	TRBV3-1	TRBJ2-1	CASSDRSGVGEQFF	TGTGCCAGCAGCGATCGCTCCGGGGTCGGGGAGCAGTTCTTC
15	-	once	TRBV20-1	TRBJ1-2	CSARDFQVPNYGYTF	TGCAGTGCTAGAGATTTTCAGGTTCCGAACTATGGCTACACCTTC
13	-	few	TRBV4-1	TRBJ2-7	CASSQEVSYEQYF	TGCGCCAGCAGCCAAGAAGTTTCCTACGAGCAGTACTTC
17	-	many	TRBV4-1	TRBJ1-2	CASSPWAGPPGWYGYTF	TGCGCCAGCAGCCCATGGGCAGGCCCCCCCGGGTGGTATGGCTACACCTTC
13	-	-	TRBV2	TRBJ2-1	CARRQGGYNEQFF	TGTGCCAGGCGGCAGGGTGGGTACAATGAGCAGTTCTTC
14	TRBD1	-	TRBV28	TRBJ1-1	CASSETGENTEAFF	TGTGCCAGTTCCGAAACAGGGGAGAACACTGAAGCTTTCTTT
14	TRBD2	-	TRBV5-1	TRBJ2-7	CASARTSGGYEQYF	TGCGCCAGCGCCCGGACTAGCGGGGGGTACGAGCAGTACTTC
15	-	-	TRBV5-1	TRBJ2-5	CASTTGSGFQETQYF	TGCGCCAGCACCACAGGGTCAGGATTCCAAGAGACCCAGTACTTC
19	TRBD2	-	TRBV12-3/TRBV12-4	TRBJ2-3	CASSPGLAISRVGADTQYF	TGTGCCAGCAGTCCGGGACTAGCGATTAGTCGTGTGGGCGCAGATACGCAGTATTTT
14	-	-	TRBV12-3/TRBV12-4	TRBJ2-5	CASRGGGSAETQYF	TGTGCCAGCAGGGGCGGAGGGTCAGCGGAGACCCAGTACTTC
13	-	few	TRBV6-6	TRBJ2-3	CASTGENTDTQYF	TGTGCCAGCACGGGGGAGAACACAGATACGCAGTATTTT
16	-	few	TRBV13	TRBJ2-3	CASSLIPREIGDTQYF	TGTGCCAGCAGCTTAATTCCCAGGGAGATTGGGGATACGCAGTATTTT
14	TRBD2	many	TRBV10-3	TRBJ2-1	CAISLAGAYNEQFF	TGTGCCATCAGCCTAGCGGGGGCCTACAATGAGCAGTTCTTC
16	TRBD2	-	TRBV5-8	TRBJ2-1	CASSIGTSGRGDEQFF	TGTGCCAGCAGCATCGGGACTAGCGGGAGAGGAGATGAGCAGTTCTTC
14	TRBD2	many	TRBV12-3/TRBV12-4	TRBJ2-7	CASSLTGTSPEQYF	TGTGCCAGCAGTCTGACCGGGACTAGCCCCGAGCAGTACTTC
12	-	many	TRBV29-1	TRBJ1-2	CSVVKGDYGYTF	TGCAGCGTTGTCAAGGGGGACTATGGCTACACCTTC
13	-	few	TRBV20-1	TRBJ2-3	CSARGLYTDTQYF	TGCAGTGCTAGGGGGCTGTACACAGATACGCAGTATTTT
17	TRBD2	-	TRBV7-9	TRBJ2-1	CASSLSLGGGGHNEQFF	TGTGCCAGCAGCTTATCTCTCGGCGGGGGGGGGCACAATGAGCAGTTCTTC
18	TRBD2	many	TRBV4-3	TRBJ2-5	CASSQDPPPAGTQETQYF	TGCGCCAGCAGCCAAGATCCTCCCCCAGCGGGGACCCAAGAGACCCAGTACTTC